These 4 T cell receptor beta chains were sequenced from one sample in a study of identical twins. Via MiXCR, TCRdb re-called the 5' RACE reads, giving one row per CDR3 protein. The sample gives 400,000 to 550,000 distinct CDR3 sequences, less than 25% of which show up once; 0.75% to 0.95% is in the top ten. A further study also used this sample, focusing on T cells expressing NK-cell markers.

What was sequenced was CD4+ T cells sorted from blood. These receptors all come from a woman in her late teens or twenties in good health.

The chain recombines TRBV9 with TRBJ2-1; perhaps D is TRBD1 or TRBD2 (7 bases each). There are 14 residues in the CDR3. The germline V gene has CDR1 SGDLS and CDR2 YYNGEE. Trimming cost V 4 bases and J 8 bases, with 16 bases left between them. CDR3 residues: CASSPGQRGDEQFF. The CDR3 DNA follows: TGTGCCAGCAGCCCGGGACAGCGGGGCGATGAGCAGTTCTTC.

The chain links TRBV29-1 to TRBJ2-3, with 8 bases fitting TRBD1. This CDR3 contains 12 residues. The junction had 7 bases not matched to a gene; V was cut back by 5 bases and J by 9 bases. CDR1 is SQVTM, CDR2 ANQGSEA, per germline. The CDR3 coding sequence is TGCAGCGTTTCCGGGACAGGCCCAACGCAGTATTTT. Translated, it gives CSVSGTGPTQYF.

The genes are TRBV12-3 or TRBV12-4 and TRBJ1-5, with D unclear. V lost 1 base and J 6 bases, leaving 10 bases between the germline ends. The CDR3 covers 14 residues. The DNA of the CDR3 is TGTGCCAGCAGTTTAGACCTCCGAGTTCAGCCCCAGCATTTT. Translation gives CASSLDLRVQPQHF.

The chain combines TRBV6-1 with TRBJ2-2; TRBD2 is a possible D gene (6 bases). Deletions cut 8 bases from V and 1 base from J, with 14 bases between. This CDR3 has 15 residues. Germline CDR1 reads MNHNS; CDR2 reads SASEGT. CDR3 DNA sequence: TGTGCCAGCCGGGAGATGGGGGTGAACACCGGGGAGCTGTTTTTT. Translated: CASREMGVNTGELFF.